Below, 8 T cell receptor beta chains from the same sample are listed, as sequenced in a study of blood T cell repertoires in COVID-19. Generated by immunoSEQ multiplex PCR, the TCRdb table keeps only in-frame clones and is missing some. The table has about 180,000 clones, 85% to 95% seen once. Sequencing was performed on peripheral blood. These receptor sequences come from a man aged 45-65 years with acute or convalescent COVID-19.

The chain has TRBV2 and TRBJ2-1; 8 nucleotides align to TRBD2. Unmatched junction bases numbered 5, after V lost 5 bases and J lost 2 bases. Germline-derived CDR1 and CDR2 are SNHLY and FYNNEI. CDR3 length: 15 residues. This CDR3 is CASSSREGAYNEQFF. CDR3 DNA: TGTGCCAGCAGTTCTCGGGAGGGCGCCTACAATGAGCAGTTCTTC.

This rearrangement joins TRBV5-1 to TRBJ2-2; no reliable D call. The germline V and J ends were trimmed by 0 bases and 6 bases, with 9 bases remaining between them. Germline lookup yields CDR1 SGHRS and CDR2 YFSETQ. The CDR3 sequence is 14 residues long. CDR3 loop: CASSLDQVSGELFF. Written as DNA, the CDR3 is TGCGCCAGCAGCTTGGATCAGGTCTCCGGGGAGCTGTTTTTT.

The rearrangement joins TRBV7-2 to TRBJ1-5; TRBD1 aligns across 7 bases. V shed 2 bases, J shed 6 bases, and the junction held 4 bases outside the gene matches. CDR1 and CDR2 (germline): SGHTA, FQGNSA. The length of the CDR3 is 14 residues. CDR3 bases: TGTGCCAGCAGCTTAAAGACAGGGAGTCAGCCCCAGCATTTT. Its translation: CASSLKTGSQPQHF.

The V gene is TRBV5-4, the J gene TRBJ1-6; 7 bases are shared with TRBD1. V was clipped by 5 bases and J by 10 bases; unmatched bases: 9. Germline CDR1 and CDR2: SGHNT and YYREEE (reference sequence). CDR3 size: 14 residues. As DNA, the CDR3 is TGTGCCAGCAGTACCAGACAGGGTAGATCACCCCTCCACTTT. Its protein product is CASSTRQGRSPLHF.

The J gene is TRBJ2-5, the V gene TRBV18, with TRBD1 matching over 11 bases. Germline trimming cut 3 bases from V and 5 bases from J; bases unmatched to any gene: 5. Germline values: CDR1 KGHSH, CDR2 LQKENI. The CDR3 totals 15 residues. The CDR3 spells CASSPDRGREETQYF. The CDR3 DNA reads as TGTGCCAGCTCACCGGACAGGGGGCGGGAGGAGACCCAGTACTTC.

The chain is built from TRBV7-9 and TRBJ1-3, with a possible D match to TRBD1 (6 bases). With 5 bases removed from V and 8 bases from J, the gap between germline ends came to 16 bases. Looked up from germline, CDR1 is SEHNR and CDR2 is FQNEAQ (reference sequence). The CDR3 length is 14 residues. The DNA for the CDR3 is TGTGCCAGCAGCCCAAGGGACACGAAAGACACCATATATTTT. Translating gives CASSPRDTKDTIYF.

V and J are TRBV30 and TRBJ2-2, with TRBD2 matching 10 bases. Germline V gene lookup returns CDR1 GTSNPN and CDR2 SVGIG (reference sequence). The length of the CDR3 is 16 residues. J was trimmed by 5 bases and V by 1 base; bases with no gene match: 7. For the CDR3, the DNA is TGTGCCTGGAGTGGTCTAGCGGGAGCCTCAACCGGGGAGCTGTTTTTT. Translation gives CAWSGLAGASTGELFF.

The chain joins TRBV10-1 to TRBJ1-2, with D possibly matching TRBD1 (6 bases). The germline gives CDR1 WNHNN, CDR2 SYGVQD (reference sequence). The CDR3 length is 13 residues. V was clipped by 5 bases and J by 1 base, with 8 bases between them. The CDR3 DNA reads as TGCGCCAGCAGTCAGGACAGTAACTATGGCTACACCTTC. Amino acid sequence: CASSQDSNYGYTF.